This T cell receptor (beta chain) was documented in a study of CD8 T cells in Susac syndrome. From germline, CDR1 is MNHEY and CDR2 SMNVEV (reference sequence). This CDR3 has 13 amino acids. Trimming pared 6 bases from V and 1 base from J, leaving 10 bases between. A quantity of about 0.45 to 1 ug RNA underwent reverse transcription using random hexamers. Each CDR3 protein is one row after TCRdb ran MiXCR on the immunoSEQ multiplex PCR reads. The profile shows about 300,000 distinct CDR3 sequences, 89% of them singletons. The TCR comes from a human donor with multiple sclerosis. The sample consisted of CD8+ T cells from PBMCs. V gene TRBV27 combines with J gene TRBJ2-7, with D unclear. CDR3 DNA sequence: TGTGCCAGCAGCGGCCTTGCATCCTACGAGCAGTACTTC. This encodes CASSGLASYEQYF.